The clone carrying this T cell receptor (beta chain) was seen many times. Amplified TCR beta CDR3 regions were obtained using RNA transcripts as template. HTBI primers primed a first-round RT-PCR, and a second-round multiplex PCR followed. TCRdb reprocessed the multiplex PCR reads via MiXCR and lists one record per CDR3 protein. Among about 1.1 million distinct CDR3 sequences, about 35% were seen once, and the ten largest hold approximately 12%. The data were taken from a study of Graves' ophthalmopathy and Graves' hyperthyroidism. The ends were cut back, 1 base at V and 1 base at J, with 7 bases in the middle. CDR3 length: 15 residues. Germline V gene data show CDR1 as SGHTA and CDR2 as FQGNSA.

The TCR was taken from an adult man with Graves' hyperthyroidism. The V gene is TRBV7-2, the J gene TRBJ2-2; D is undetermined. The sequencing input was peripheral blood or thyroid tissue (not recorded which). The CDR3 nucleotides read TGTGCCAGCAGCTTAGGTTTAGGGAACACCGGGGAGCTGTTTTTT. Amino acid sequence: CASSLGLGNTGELFF.